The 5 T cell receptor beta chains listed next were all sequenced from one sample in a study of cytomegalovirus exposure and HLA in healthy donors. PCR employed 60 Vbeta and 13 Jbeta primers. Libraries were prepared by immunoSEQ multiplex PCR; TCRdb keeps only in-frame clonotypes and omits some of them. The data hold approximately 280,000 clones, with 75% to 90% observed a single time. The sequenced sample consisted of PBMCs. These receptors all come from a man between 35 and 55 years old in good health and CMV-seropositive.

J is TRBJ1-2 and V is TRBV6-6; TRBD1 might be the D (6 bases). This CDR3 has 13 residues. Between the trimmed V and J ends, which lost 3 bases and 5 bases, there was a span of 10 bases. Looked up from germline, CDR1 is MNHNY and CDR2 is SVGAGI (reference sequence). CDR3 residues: CASSYTQGYGYTF. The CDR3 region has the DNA TGTGCCAGCAGTTATACACAGGGATATGGCTACACCTTC.

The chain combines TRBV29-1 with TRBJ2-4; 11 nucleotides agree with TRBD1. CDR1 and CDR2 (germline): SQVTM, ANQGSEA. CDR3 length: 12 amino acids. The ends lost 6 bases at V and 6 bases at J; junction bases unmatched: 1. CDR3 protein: CSVGTGGNIQYF. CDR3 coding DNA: TGCAGCGTCGGGACAGGGGGAAACATTCAGTACTTC.

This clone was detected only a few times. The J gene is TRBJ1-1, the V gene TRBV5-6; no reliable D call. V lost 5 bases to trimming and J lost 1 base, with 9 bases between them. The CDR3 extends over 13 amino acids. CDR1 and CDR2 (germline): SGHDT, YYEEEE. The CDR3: CASSSDWNTEAFF. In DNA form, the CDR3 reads TGTGCCAGCAGTTCTGACTGGAACACTGAAGCTTTCTTT.

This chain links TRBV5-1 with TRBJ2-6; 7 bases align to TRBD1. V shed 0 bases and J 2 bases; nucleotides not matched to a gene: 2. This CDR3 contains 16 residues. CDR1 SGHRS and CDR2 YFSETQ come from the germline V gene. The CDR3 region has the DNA TGCGCCAGCAGCTTGGTTCAGGGGGCTGGGGCCAACGTCCTGACTTTC. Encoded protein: CASSLVQGAGANVLTF.

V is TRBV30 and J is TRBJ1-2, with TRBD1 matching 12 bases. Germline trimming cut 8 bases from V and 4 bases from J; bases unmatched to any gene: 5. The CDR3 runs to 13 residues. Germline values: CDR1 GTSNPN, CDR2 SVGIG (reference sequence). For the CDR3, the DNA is TGTGCCGGGGGACAGGGGGCTTTCTATGGCTACACCTTC. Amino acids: CAGGQGAFYGYTF.